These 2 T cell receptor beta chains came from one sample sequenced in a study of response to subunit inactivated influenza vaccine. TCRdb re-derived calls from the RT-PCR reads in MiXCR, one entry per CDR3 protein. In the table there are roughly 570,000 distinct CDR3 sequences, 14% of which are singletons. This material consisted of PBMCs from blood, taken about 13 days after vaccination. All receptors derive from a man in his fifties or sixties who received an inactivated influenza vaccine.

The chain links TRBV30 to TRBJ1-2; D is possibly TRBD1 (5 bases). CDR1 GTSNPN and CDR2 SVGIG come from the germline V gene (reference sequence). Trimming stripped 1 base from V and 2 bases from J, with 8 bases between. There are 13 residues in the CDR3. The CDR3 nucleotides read TGTGCCTGGAGTGGTCCAGGGAACTATGGCTACACCTTC. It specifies CAWSGPGNYGYTF.

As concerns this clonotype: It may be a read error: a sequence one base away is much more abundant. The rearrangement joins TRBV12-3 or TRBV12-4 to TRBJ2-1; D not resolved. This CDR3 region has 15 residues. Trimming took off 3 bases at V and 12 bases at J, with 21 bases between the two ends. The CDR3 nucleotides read TGTGCCAGCAGTTTTGGTGATTCCTTCACCTGGGGGCAGTTCTTC. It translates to CASSFGDSFTWGQFF.